The subject of this entry is one T cell receptor beta chain. The antigen is unknown. Adult Caucasians living in Nashville, Tennessee made up all of the donors. This sample stems from a study of shared clonotypes between healthy human individuals. The repertoire was sequenced with immunoSEQ multiplex PCR; TCRdb's copy has only in-frame clones and lacks some. The sample yields some 2 million clones, 95% seen once. CDR1 is SGDLS, CDR2 YYNGEE, per germline. Losses at the gene ends were 4 bases for V and 4 bases for J; bases not matched to a gene: 10. The CDR3 spans 15 residues. Overall study findings and caveats: Genetic and exposure-history diversity was limited by the few donors. Approximately 4.6% of naive CD4 clonotypes were common to a few donors. Clonotype sharing among donors, it was expected, would be affected by sequencing depth.

This chain joins TRBV9 and TRBJ1-1, with 7 bases lining up with TRBD1. The sequence came from a man younger than 30 in good health. Sequenced sample: naive CD4+ T cells sorted from blood. Subset indicated: CD45RA+ positively selected. The CDR3 DNA sequence: TGTGCCAGCAGCACGCAACAGGGGAAGGGCACTGAAGCTTTCTTT. Translated: CASSTQQGKGTEAFF.